This TCR beta chain was retrieved from a study of T-cell memory formation after mild COVID-19. This clonotype was found once. Via MiXCR, TCRdb re-called the 5' RACE reads, giving one row per CDR3 protein. The data show 400,000 to 500,000 distinct CDR3 sequences, with around 19% seen just once and 7.5% to 9.5% held by the top ten. The clonotype originates from an adult woman who had mild COVID-19 (a few samples of this study predate the infection). Cell type and time point are not known. Sequencing was done on a sample of PBMCs or a T cell subset sorted from them (not recorded which).

CDR3 sequence reads: CATSISTTNTGELFF. The DNA for the CDR3 is TGTGCCACCAGTATTTCGACCACGAACACCGGGGAGCTGTTTTTT. This chain uses TRBV24-1 with TRBJ2-2; D gene uncertain. The CDR3 spans 15 residues. The V end lost 6 bases, the J end lost 0 bases, and 10 bases lay between the germline ends. Germline V gene data show CDR1 as KGHDR and CDR2 as SFDVKD.